These 18 T cell receptor beta chains share one sample of origin, sequenced in a study of blood T cell repertoires in COVID-19. Generated by immunoSEQ multiplex PCR, the TCRdb table keeps only in-frame clones and is missing some. The table lists approximately 82,000 clones, roughly four fifths of them singletons. Material: peripheral blood. The receptors shown here come from a man aged 50-59 years with active or convalescent COVID-19.

This chain joins TRBV2 and TRBJ2-7, with a tentative D call TRBD2 (6 bases). The length of the CDR3 is 13 residues. Trimming cost V 9 bases and J 2 bases, with 14 bases left between them. In germline, CDR1 is SNHLY, CDR2 FYNNEI. This CDR3 reads CASTGDAAYEQYV. The CDR3 DNA reads TGTGCCAGTACGGGGGACGCTGCCTACGAGCAGTACGTC.

The chain has TRBV6-5 and TRBJ2-5, with 8 nucleotides matching TRBD1. This CDR3 contains 15 residues. V shed 7 bases and J 4 bases; nucleotides not matched to a gene: 11. The germline V gene encodes CDR1 MNHEY and CDR2 SVGAGI. The CDR3 bases are TGTGCCAGCAAAATCGGGACAGGTGGAGGAGAGACCCAGTACTTC. Residues: CASKIGTGGGETQYF.

This clone was recorded once. V and J are TRBV10-3 and TRBJ2-3, with TRBD2 identical over 9 bases. Germline CDR1 reads ENHRY; CDR2 reads SYGVKD. V trimming: 3 bases; J trimming: 3 bases; junction bases outside the gene matches: 10. This CDR3 region has 17 residues. The chain's CDR3 is CAISERGNAGGTDTQYF. The CDR3 DNA reads TGTGCCATCAGTGAACGGGGCAACGCGGGGGGGACAGATACGCAGTATTTT.

The rearrangement uses TRBV10-1 and TRBJ1-6, with 10 nucleotides matching TRBD1. V gave up 2 bases and J gave up 7 bases; unmatched junction bases: 17. The germline gives CDR1 WNHNN, CDR2 SYGVQD (reference sequence). This CDR3 region has 20 residues. CDR3 bases: TGCGCCAGCAGTGAGCACCCCCGGGACTCAGACAGGGGGCTCAATTCACCCCTCCACTTT. This sequence encodes CASSEHPRDSDRGLNSPLHF.

The chain links TRBV3-1 (or the pseudogene TRBV3-2) to TRBJ2-7; D is unresolved. V was pared by 1 base and J by 12 bases, with 13 bases between. Germline CDR1 and CDR2: LGHDT and YNNKEL (reference sequence). This CDR3 is 12 amino acids long. CDR3 bases: TGTGCCAGCAGCCAAGTTAGCCGGAACGTGTACTTC. It specifies CASSQVSRNVYF.

The sample holds a few counts of this clone. The chain links TRBV19 to TRBJ1-3; the D is unclear. The V gene's germline CDR1 is LNHDA and CDR2 SQIVND (reference sequence). The CDR3 contains 16 residues. V dropped 3 bases and J dropped 2 bases, with 14 bases sitting between them. The CDR3 is CASSIGDGRTGNTIYF. CDR3 DNA sequence: TGTGCCAGTAGTATCGGGGATGGAAGGACTGGAAACACCATATATTTT.

The V and J genes are TRBV27 and TRBJ1-2, with D tentatively TRBD1 (6 bases). Germline CDR1 MNHEY, CDR2 SMNVEV (reference sequence). The CDR3 sequence is 13 residues long. Trimming stripped 10 bases from V and 0 bases from J, with 12 bases between. CDR3 sequence: CATRTETNYGYTF. The CDR3 coding sequence is TGTGCCACCCGGACAGAGACTAACTATGGCTACACCTTC.

This clone is a singleton in its sample. The rearrangement links TRBV5-1 to TRBJ1-5; D uncertain. The germline V gene encodes CDR1 SGHRS and CDR2 YFSETQ. The germline V and J ends were trimmed by 2 bases and 3 bases, with 6 bases remaining between them. The CDR3 consists of 13 residues. As DNA, the CDR3 is TGCGCCAGCAGCTTTGGAGACAATCAGCCCCAGCATTTT. Protein product: CASSFGDNQPQHF.

There are a few counts of this clone. The chain has TRBV14 and TRBJ2-4; possibly TRBD2 for D (6 bases). The CDR3 extends over 17 amino acids. Germline V gives CDR1 SGHDN, CDR2 FVKESK. With 1 base removed from V and 1 base from J, the gap between germline ends came to 14 bases. DNA for the CDR3: TGTGCCAGCAGCCAAGGGACTGCGGGAAGGGCCAAAAACATTCAGTACTTC. This gives the protein CASSQGTAGRAKNIQYF. The entire variable domain, with the rest obtained from reference TRBV14 and TRBJ2-4, is as follows: EAGVTQFPSHSVIEKGQTVTLRCDPISGHDNLYWYRRVMGKEIKFLLHFVKESKQDESGMPNNRFLAERTGGTYSTLKVQPAELEDSGVYFCASSQGTAGRAKNIQYFGAGTRLSVL.

The CDR3 here is CASIKQGAIFNEQFF. Here the CDR3 DNA reads TGTGCCAGCATCAAACAGGGGGCAATTTTCAATGAGCAGTTCTTC. The gene calls are TRBV27 and TRBJ2-1, with 9 bases identical to TRBD1. V lost 7 bases to trimming and J lost 6 bases; unmatched junction nucleotides: 10. This CDR3 has 15 residues. Germline CDR1 is MNHEY and CDR2 is SMNVEV (reference sequence).

The chain joins TRBV6-1 to TRBJ2-2, with D perhaps matching TRBD2 (6 bases). Germline lookup yields CDR1 MNHNS and CDR2 SASEGT. The CDR3 sequence is 17 residues long. V shed 4 bases and J shed 7 bases, with 22 bases lying between them. In DNA form, the CDR3 reads TGTGCCAGCAGTGTTGTAGTGGCAGGGAGGCGTGGCGGGGAGCTGTTTTTT. The encoded protein is CASSVVVAGRRGGELFF.

V gene TRBV6-1 combines with J gene TRBJ1-6, with 7 bases fitting TRBD1. With 2 bases clipped from V and 7 bases from J, the junction kept 11 bases outside the gene matches. CDR3 length equals 17 residues. Germline CDR1 is MNHNS and CDR2 is SASEGT. CDR3 coding DNA: TGTGCCAGCAGTGAACGGACAGGAGGCGCTCTCAATTCACCCCTCCACTTT. This gives the protein CASSERTGGALNSPLHF.

The rearrangement joins TRBV28 to TRBJ2-6, with D unclear. The CDR3 runs 13 residues. Germline assignment: CDR1 MDHEN and CDR2 SYDVKM. Trimming cost V 7 bases and J 6 bases, with 10 bases left between them. CDR3 sequence (DNA): TGTGCCAGCACTTCCTTGTTGGCCAACGTCCTGACTTTC. Translated, it gives CASTSLLANVLTF. The variable domain in full, with the rest retrieved from reference TRBV28 and TRBJ2-6, is DVKVTQSSRYLVKRTGEKVFLECVQDMDHENMFWYRQDPGLGLRLIYFSYDVKMKEKGDIPEGYSVSREKKERFSLILESASTNQTSMYLCASTSLLANVLTFGAGSRLTVL.

The J gene is TRBJ2-1, the V gene TRBV4-3; perhaps TRBD2 as D (6 bases). Per germline, CDR1 LGHNA and CDR2 YSLEER. Trimming left V 0 bases short and J 7 bases short, with 7 bases between. This CDR3 is built from 13 residues. CDR3 in DNA: TGCGCCAGCAGCCAAGAGGAGGGGAATGAGCAGTTCTTC. As protein: CASSQEEGNEQFF.

This chain joins TRBV5-5 and TRBJ2-5; a weak D match, TRBD2 (6 bases). Trimming removed 6 bases at V and 2 bases at J, with 20 bases between. This CDR3 has 16 residues. Germline-derived CDR1 and CDR2 are SGHKS and YYEKEE (reference sequence). The DNA for the CDR3 is TGTGCCAGCACCCTATCCCTGACTAGTCCGCAAGAGACCCAGTACTTC. It specifies CASTLSLTSPQETQYF.

V is TRBV6-6 and J is TRBJ1-2, with 8 bases aligning to TRBD1. Germline-derived CDR1 and CDR2 are MNHNY and SVGAGI (reference sequence). Germline trimming cut 2 bases from V and 8 bases from J; bases unmatched to any gene: 10. The CDR3 sequence is 15 residues long. The DNA of the CDR3 is TGTGCCAGCAGTTACACACCCCTCGGACAGGGCGGCTACACCTTC. This codes for CASSYTPLGQGGYTF.

The chain is built from TRBV3-1 (or the pseudogene TRBV3-2) and TRBJ1-2; 8 bases line up with TRBD1. The CDR3 sequence is 14 residues long. Germline CDR1 is LGHDT and CDR2 is YNNKEL (reference sequence). With 3 bases clipped from V and 5 bases from J, the junction kept 5 bases outside the gene matches. CDR3 nucleotide sequence: TGTGCCAGCAGCCATACTCAGGGGGCATATGGCTACACCTTC. Residues: CASSHTQGAYGYTF.

The V gene is TRBV6-6, the J gene TRBJ1-5; TRBD1 might be the D (6 bases). V was trimmed by 2 bases and J by 5 bases, leaving 10 bases between them. The germline V gene encodes CDR1 MNHNY and CDR2 SVGAGI (reference sequence). CDR3 length: 14 amino acids. The CDR3 spells CASSYGDKYQPQHF. DNA of the CDR3: TGTGCCAGCAGTTACGGGGACAAATATCAGCCCCAGCATTTT.